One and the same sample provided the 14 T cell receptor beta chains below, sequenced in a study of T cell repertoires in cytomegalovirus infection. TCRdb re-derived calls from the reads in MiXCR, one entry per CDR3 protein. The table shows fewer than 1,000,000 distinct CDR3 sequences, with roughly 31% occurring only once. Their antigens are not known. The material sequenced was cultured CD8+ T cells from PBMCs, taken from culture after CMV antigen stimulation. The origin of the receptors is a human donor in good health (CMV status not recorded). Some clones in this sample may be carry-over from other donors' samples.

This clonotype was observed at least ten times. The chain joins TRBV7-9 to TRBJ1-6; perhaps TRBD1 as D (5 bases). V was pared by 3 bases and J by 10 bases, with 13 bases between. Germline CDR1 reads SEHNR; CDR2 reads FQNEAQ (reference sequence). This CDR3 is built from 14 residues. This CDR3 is CASSFTAGISPLHF. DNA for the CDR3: TGTGCCAGCAGCTTCACTGCAGGGATCTCACCCCTCCACTTT.

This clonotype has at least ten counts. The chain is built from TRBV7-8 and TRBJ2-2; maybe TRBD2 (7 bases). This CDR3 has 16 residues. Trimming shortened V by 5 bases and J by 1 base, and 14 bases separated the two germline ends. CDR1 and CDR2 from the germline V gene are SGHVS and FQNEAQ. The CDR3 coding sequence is TGTGCCAGCAGCCCGTGGGGGGGCGGGAACACCGGGGAGCTGTTTTTT. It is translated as CASSPWGGGNTGELFF.

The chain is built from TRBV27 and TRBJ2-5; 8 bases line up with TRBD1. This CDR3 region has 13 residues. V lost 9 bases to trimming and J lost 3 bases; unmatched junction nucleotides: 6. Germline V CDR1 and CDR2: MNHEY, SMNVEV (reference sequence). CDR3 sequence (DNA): TGTGCCAGTGCACGGACAGGGAAAGAGACCCAGTACTTC. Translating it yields CASARTGKETQYF.

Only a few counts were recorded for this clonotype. The CDR3 protein is CATSLTENEQFF. The DNA of the CDR3 is TGTGCCACCAGTTTGACAGAAAATGAGCAGTTCTTC. The chain uses TRBV24-1 and TRBJ2-1, with TRBD1 as a possible D gene (5 bases). The V end was cut by 6 bases, the J end by 7 bases, with 9 bases between. CDR1 is KGHDR, CDR2 SFDVKD, per germline. CDR3 length: 12 residues.

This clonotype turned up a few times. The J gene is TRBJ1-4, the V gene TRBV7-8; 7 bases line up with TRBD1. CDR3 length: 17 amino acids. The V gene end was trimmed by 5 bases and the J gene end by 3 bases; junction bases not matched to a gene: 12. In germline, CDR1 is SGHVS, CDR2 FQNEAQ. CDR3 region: CASSGGQEEIPNEKLFF. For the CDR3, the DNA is TGTGCCAGCAGCGGAGGACAGGAGGAAATCCCTAATGAAAAACTGTTTTTT.

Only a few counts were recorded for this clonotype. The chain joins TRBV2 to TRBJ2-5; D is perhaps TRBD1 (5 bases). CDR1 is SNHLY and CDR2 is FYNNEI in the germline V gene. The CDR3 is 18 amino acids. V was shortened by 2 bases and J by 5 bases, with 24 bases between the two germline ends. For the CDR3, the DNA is TGTGCCAGCAGTGAACAGTCTGACAGCTCGGTGCTCGGGGAGACCCAGTACTTC. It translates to CASSEQSDSSVLGETQYF. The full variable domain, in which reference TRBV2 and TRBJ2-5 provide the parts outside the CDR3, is EPEVTQTPSHQVTQMGQEVILRCVPISNHLYFYWYRQILGQKVEFLVSFYNNEISEKSEIFDDQFSVERPDGSNFTLKIRSTKLEDSAMYFCASSEQSDSSVLGETQYFGPGTRLLVL.

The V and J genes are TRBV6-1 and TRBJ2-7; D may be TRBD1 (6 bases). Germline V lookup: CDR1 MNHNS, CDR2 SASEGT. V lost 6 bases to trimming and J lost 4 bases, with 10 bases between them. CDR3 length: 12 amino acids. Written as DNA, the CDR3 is TGTGCCAGCAGCCGGGACACTTACGAGCAGTACGTC. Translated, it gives CASSRDTYEQYV.

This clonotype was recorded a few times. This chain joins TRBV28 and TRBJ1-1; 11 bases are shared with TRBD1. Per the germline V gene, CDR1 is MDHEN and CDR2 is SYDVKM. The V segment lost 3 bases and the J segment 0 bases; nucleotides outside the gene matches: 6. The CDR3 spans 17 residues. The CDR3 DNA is TGTGCCAGCAGTTTCCGGGACAGGGGGTTGATGAACACTGAAGCTTTCTTT. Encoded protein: CASSFRDRGLMNTEAFF.

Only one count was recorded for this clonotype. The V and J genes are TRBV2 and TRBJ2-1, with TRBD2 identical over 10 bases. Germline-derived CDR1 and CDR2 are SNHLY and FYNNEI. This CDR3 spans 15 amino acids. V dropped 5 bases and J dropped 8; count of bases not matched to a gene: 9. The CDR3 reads CASSSGLAVFDEQFF. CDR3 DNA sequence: TGTGCCAGCAGTTCTGGACTAGCGGTGTTCGATGAGCAGTTCTTC.

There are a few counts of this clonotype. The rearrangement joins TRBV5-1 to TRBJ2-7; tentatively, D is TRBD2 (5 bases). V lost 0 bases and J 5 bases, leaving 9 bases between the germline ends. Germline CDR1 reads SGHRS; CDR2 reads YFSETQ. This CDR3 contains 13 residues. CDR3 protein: CASSLAPGNEQYF. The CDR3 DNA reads TGCGCCAGCAGCTTGGCCCCGGGGAACGAGCAGTACTTC. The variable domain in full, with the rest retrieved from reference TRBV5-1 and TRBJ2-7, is KAGVTQTPRYLIKTRGQQVTLSCSPISGHRSVSWYQQTPGQGLQFLFEYFSETQRNKGNFPGRFSGRQFSNSRSEMNVSTLELGDSALYLCASSLAPGNEQYFGPGTRLTVT.

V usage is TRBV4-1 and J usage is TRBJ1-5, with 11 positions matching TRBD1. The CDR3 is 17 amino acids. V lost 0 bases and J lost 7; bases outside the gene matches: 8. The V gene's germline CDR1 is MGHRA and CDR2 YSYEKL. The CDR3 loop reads CASSQDLDRGLNQPQHF. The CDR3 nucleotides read TGCGCCAGCAGCCAAGATTTGGACAGGGGGCTTAACCAGCCCCAGCATTTT.

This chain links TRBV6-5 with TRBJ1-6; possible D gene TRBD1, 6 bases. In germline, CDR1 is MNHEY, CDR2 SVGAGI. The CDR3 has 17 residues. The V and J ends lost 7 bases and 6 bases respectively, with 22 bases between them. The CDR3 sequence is CASTSISGQLVNSPLHF. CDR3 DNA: TGTGCCAGCACCAGTATATCAGGACAGCTGGTTAATTCACCCCTCCACTTT.

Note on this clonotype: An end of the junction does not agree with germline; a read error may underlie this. The CDR3 DNA reads as TGTGCCAGCAGCTTGCAGGGGTTCGGAAACACCGTATATTTT. It translates to CASSLQGFGNTVYF. This chain links TRBV5-5 with TRBJ1-3; TRBD1 is a possible D gene (6 bases). The CDR3 spans 14 residues. Germline-derived CDR1 and CDR2 are SGHKS and YYEKEE (reference sequence).

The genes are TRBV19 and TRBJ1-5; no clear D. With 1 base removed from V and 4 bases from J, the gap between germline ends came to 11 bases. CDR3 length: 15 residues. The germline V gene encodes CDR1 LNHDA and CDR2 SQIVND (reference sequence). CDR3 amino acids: CASSIADSRNQPQHF. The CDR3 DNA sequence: TGTGCCAGTAGTATAGCTGATTCGCGTAATCAGCCCCAGCATTTT.